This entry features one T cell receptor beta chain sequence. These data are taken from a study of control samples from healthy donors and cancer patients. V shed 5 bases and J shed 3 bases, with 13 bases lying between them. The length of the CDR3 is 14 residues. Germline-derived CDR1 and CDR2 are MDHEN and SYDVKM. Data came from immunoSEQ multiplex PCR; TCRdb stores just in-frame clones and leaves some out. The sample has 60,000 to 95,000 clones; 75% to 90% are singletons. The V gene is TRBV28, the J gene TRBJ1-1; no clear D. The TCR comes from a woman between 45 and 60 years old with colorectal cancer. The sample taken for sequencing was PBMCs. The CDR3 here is CASSPGVSYTEAFF. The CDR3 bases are TGTGCCAGCAGTCCCGGAGTTTCATACACTGAAGCTTTCTTT.